The entry that follows covers one T cell receptor beta chain sequence. With random hexamers, reverse transcription was performed on roughly 0.45 to 1 ug of RNA. MiXCR, applied by TCRdb to the immunoSEQ multiplex PCR reads, yields one record per CDR3 protein. The sample yields some 260,000 distinct CDR3 sequences, 90% to 95% seen once. This sample was taken from a study of CD8 T cells in Susac syndrome. This CDR3 is 15 amino acids long. CDR1 and CDR2 (germline): SGHRS, YFSETQ. V dropped 4 bases and J dropped 3; count of bases not matched to a gene: 5. This TCR derives from a human donor with multiple sclerosis. Sequencing was done on a sample of CD4+ T cells from PBMCs. The chain recombines TRBV5-1 with TRBJ1-4; 8 bases agree with TRBD1. This CDR3 is CASSDEGQANEKLFF. The DNA of the CDR3 is TGCGCCAGCAGCGACGAGGGACAGGCTAATGAAAAACTGTTTTTT.